The 21 T cell receptor beta chains below were found in one sample sequenced in a study of T cell repertoires in cytomegalovirus infection. TCRdb used MiXCR to reprocess the reads, holding one entry per CDR3 protein. In the table there are approximately 170,000 distinct CDR3 sequences, about 15% of which are singletons. Input material: CD8+ T cells from PBMCs. Source of these receptors: a human donor in good health (CMV status not recorded). Some clones in this sample may be carry-over from other donors' samples.

This clonotype appeared a few times. The J gene is TRBJ2-5, the V gene TRBV7-9, with 8 bases lining up with TRBD2. Germline CDR1 and CDR2: SEHNR and FQNEAQ (reference sequence). V shed 6 bases and J 5 bases; nucleotides not matched to a gene: 17. CDR3 length equals 17 residues. DNA for the CDR3: TGTGCCAGCAGTCCCCAGGGAGTCGCGGGAGGAAGTGAGACCCAGTACTTC. This sequence encodes CASSPQGVAGGSETQYF.

This clonotype has only a few counts. The rearrangement uses TRBV6-1 and TRBJ2-7, with 10 bases identical to TRBD1. The CDR3 loop spans 14 amino acids. The germline CDR1 and CDR2 sequences are MNHNS and SASEGT. V shed 5 bases and J 2 bases; nucleotides not matched to a gene: 3. CDR3 sequence: CASSPGQGAYEQYV. CDR3 coding DNA: TGTGCCAGCAGTCCTGGACAGGGGGCCTACGAGCAGTACGTC.

The V gene is TRBV28, the J gene TRBJ2-3, with D possibly matching TRBD1 (6 bases). CDR3 length equals 14 residues. Germline V CDR1 and CDR2: MDHEN, SYDVKM. Trimming took off 7 bases at V and 3 bases at J, with 14 bases between the two ends. CDR3 in DNA: TGTGCCAGCACATTATACACAGGGACAGATACGCAGTATTTT. It yields the protein CASTLYTGTDTQYF.

The chain joins TRBV5-6 to TRBJ2-2; TRBD1 matches 7 bases. Trimming removed 2 bases from V and 5 bases from J; junction bases left unmatched: 9. The CDR3 totals 16 residues. CDR1 and CDR2 (germline): SGHDT, YYEEEE. The CDR3 reads CASSFGTVKRTGELFF. The CDR3 region has the DNA TGTGCCAGCAGCTTCGGGACAGTCAAACGGACCGGGGAGCTGTTTTTT.

This clonotype was picked up a small number of times. The chain recombines TRBV7-9 with TRBJ2-2; D is undetermined. V dropped 5 bases and J dropped 1 base, with 5 bases sitting between them. This CDR3 region has 13 residues. The germline V gene encodes CDR1 SEHNR and CDR2 FQNEAQ (reference sequence). CDR3 nucleotide sequence: TGTGCCAGCAGCCAACAGAACACCGGGGAGCTGTTTTTT. This sequence encodes CASSQQNTGELFF.

This clonotype was found many times. The J gene is TRBJ1-1, the V gene TRBV19; D gene ambiguous. V was clipped by 3 bases and J by 0 bases, with 17 bases between them. CDR1 is LNHDA and CDR2 is SQIVND in the germline V gene (reference sequence). This CDR3 is 17 amino acids long. The CDR3 coding sequence is TGTGCCAGTAGTATCAGTCGACGGAGGAACATGAACACTGAAGCTTTCTTT. Amino acids: CASSISRRRNMNTEAFF.

This clonotype appeared many times. This sequence joins TRBV7-2 and TRBJ2-1; possible D gene TRBD2, 5 bases. Germline V gene sequence: CDR1 SGHTA, CDR2 FQGNSA. Trimming left V 0 bases short and J 8 bases short, with 11 bases between. The CDR3 spans 14 residues. The CDR3 here is CASSLAGGFHEQFF. The CDR3 DNA reads TGTGCCAGCAGCTTAGCGGGCGGGTTCCATGAGCAGTTCTTC.

Only a few counts were recorded for this clonotype. The genes are TRBV23-1 and TRBJ2-3, with TRBD2 as a possible D gene (5 bases). TRBV23-1 is an open reading frame, and its role is uncertain. The CDR3 is made up of 11 amino acids. The V and J ends lost 10 bases and 2 bases respectively, with 7 bases between them. This CDR3 is CATGDTDTQYF. In DNA, the CDR3 is TGCGCCACCGGGGACACAGATACGCAGTATTTT.

The sample holds a few counts of this clonotype. V and J are TRBV20-1 and TRBJ2-1, with D maybe TRBD1 (5 bases). Germline CDR1 DFQATT, CDR2 SNEGSKA (reference sequence). Trimming cost V 0 bases and J 9 bases, with 18 bases left between them. The CDR3 runs to 15 residues. The CDR3 loop is CSARDHLGPFGEQFF. CDR3 sequence (DNA): TGCAGTGCTAGAGATCATTTGGGGCCCTTTGGTGAGCAGTTCTTC.

V is TRBV28 and J is TRBJ2-2; D is unclear. The CDR3 is 15 residues long. Trimming removed 2 bases at V and 1 base at J, with 8 bases between. Germline CDR1 and CDR2: MDHEN and SYDVKM. This CDR3 reads CASSLTVLNTGELFF. The CDR3 DNA reads as TGTGCCAGCAGTTTAACGGTTCTGAACACCGGGGAGCTGTTTTTT.

This rearrangement joins TRBV7-6 to TRBJ2-1, with D unclear. V lost 10 bases to trimming and J lost 0 bases, with 10 bases between them. This CDR3 spans 13 amino acids. CDR1 and CDR2 (germline): SGHVS, FNYEAQ. CDR3 nucleotide sequence: TGTGCCACGTCCGTGAACTCCTACAATGAGCAGTTCTTC. This sequence encodes CATSVNSYNEQFF.

The chain carries TRBV15 and TRBJ2-5, with 10 nucleotides matching TRBD2. CDR3 length: 15 residues. V lost 7 bases and J lost 2; bases outside the gene matches: 7. Germline V gene lookup returns CDR1 LNHNV and CDR2 YYDKDF (reference sequence). DNA for the CDR3: TGTGCCACCACCAGGACTAGCGGACCTCAAGAGACCCAGTACTTC. The encoded protein is CATTRTSGPQETQYF.

This chain uses TRBV7-8 with TRBJ2-2; TRBD2 might be the D (6 bases). Between the trimmed V and J ends, which lost 5 bases and 2 bases, there was a span of 15 bases. The CDR3 extends over 16 amino acids. Germline V gives CDR1 SGHVS, CDR2 FQNEAQ. The CDR3 DNA sequence: TGTGCCAGCAGCACAACCTTGGGACTCAACACCGGGGAGCTGTTTTTT. Translation: CASSTTLGLNTGELFF. The variable domain in full, with the rest retrieved from reference TRBV7-8 and TRBJ2-2, is GAGVSQSPRYKVAKRGQDVALRCDPISGHVSLFWYQQALGQGPEFLTYFQNEAQLDKSGLPSDRFFAERPEGSVSTLKIQRTQQEDSAVYLCASSTTLGLNTGELFFGEGSRLTVL.

This clonotype was observed a few times. This chain uses TRBV7-8 with TRBJ2-1; the match to TRBD2 covers 14 bases. The germline V gene has CDR1 SGHVS and CDR2 FQNEAQ. Unmatched junction bases numbered 10, after V lost 0 bases and J lost 6 bases. The CDR3 extends over 19 amino acids. The CDR3 spells CASSLAALGLAGVSNEQFF. In DNA form, the CDR3 reads TGTGCCAGCAGCTTAGCGGCCCTGGGACTAGCGGGAGTAAGCAATGAGCAGTTCTTC.

This clonotype was counted between two and nine times. The chain has TRBV6-2 or TRBV6-3 and TRBJ2-7, with no clear D. The CDR3 consists of 11 residues. V lost 6 bases, J lost 7 bases, and 10 bases lay in between. The V gene's germline CDR1 is MNHEY and CDR2 SVGEGT. This CDR3 reads CASSQITEQYF. DNA for the CDR3: TGTGCCAGCAGCCAAATCACGGAGCAGTACTTC.

J is TRBJ2-7 and V is TRBV7-6; D is unclear. Germline V gives CDR1 SGHVS, CDR2 FNYEAQ. V lost 2 bases and J lost 4, with 15 bases in between. This CDR3 contains 15 residues. The CDR3 nucleotides read TGTGCCAGCAGCTTAAACCCCAGAAGCACTTACGAGCAGTACTTC. Its protein product is CASSLNPRSTYEQYF.

The CDR3 reads CASSLDGDIRNQPQHF. For the CDR3, the DNA is TGTGCCAGCAGCTTAGATGGGGACATACGCAATCAGCCCCAGCATTTT. V usage is TRBV7-9 and J usage is TRBJ1-5, with a tentative D call TRBD1 (6 bases). Germline V gene lookup returns CDR1 SEHNR and CDR2 FQNEAQ (reference sequence). Trimming removed 1 base from V and 2 bases from J, with 12 bases in between. The CDR3 loop spans 16 amino acids.

The V gene is TRBV7-2, the J gene TRBJ1-1, with 8 bases identical to TRBD1. Trimming took 5 bases from V and 6 from J; bases not matched to a gene: 11. This CDR3 contains 15 residues. Germline V gene data show CDR1 as SGHTA and CDR2 as FQGNSA. The CDR3 coding sequence is TGTGCCAGCAGCCCCTGGACAGGGAAAGGGGCTGAAGCTTTCTTT. Translating it yields CASSPWTGKGAEAFF.

In the case of this clonotype: Without the conserved terminal phenylalanine or tryptophan, this CDR3 likely stems from a read error. The chain recombines TRBV7-4 with TRBJ1-1; D unresolved. The CDR3 sequence is 11 residues long. CDR1 and CDR2 (germline): SGHVT, SQSDAQ. Trimming shortened V by 3 bases and J by 8 bases, and 7 bases separated the two germline ends. As DNA, the CDR3 is TGTGCCAGCAGCTTTGGCAGAGAAGCTTTCTCT. Its translation is CASSFGREAFS.

The CDR3: CSVESGRGYEQYF. CDR3 nucleotide sequence: TGCAGCGTTGAATCCGGTCGCGGCTACGAGCAGTACTTC. The chain uses TRBV29-1 and TRBJ2-7; D unclear. Trimming stripped 2 bases from V and 3 bases from J, with 11 bases between. Germline lookup yields CDR1 SQVTM and CDR2 ANQGSEA. This CDR3 has 13 amino acids.

The rearrangement links TRBV10-3 to TRBJ1-2; D unresolved. There are 14 residues in the CDR3. Germline V gene sequence: CDR1 ENHRY, CDR2 SYGVKD. V lost 5 bases and J 4 bases, leaving 14 bases between the germline ends. DNA for the CDR3: TGTGCCATCAGTCAAGGGCAGCCGCTCTATGGCTACACCTTC. Protein: CAISQGQPLYGYTF.